This T cell receptor (beta chain) is drawn from a study of blood T cell repertoires in COVID-19. The wider study: Sample material is recorded as cDNA or gDNA derived from T cells, B-cell-depleted T cells, or PBMCs.

V gave up 9 bases and J gave up 6 bases, with 19 bases separating them. This CDR3 contains 14 residues. The germline gives CDR1 SGHRS, CDR2 YFSETQ. Clones were read by immunoSEQ multiplex PCR, and TCRdb kept only the in-frame ones, dropping some. The sample shows around 170,000 clones, about nine tenths of them seen only once. The V gene is TRBV5-1, the J gene TRBJ2-4, with a weak D call TRBD1 (6 bases). This clonotype was sampled from a young woman with acute or convalescent COVID-19. The sample was peripheral blood. The DNA of the CDR3 is TGCGCCACCATGGGACACCCGACAGGAAACATTCAGTACTTC. This encodes CATMGHPTGNIQYF. The whole variable domain, remainder taken from reference TRBV5-1 and TRBJ2-4, is KAGVTQTPRYLIKTRGQQVTLSCSPISGHRSVSWYQQTPGQGLQFLFEYFSETQRNKGNFPGRFSGRQFSNSRSEMNVSTLELGDSALYLCATMGHPTGNIQYFGAGTRLSVL.